Presented here are 18 T cell receptor beta chains from one specimen sequenced in a study of blood T cell repertoires in COVID-19. Libraries were prepared by immunoSEQ multiplex PCR; TCRdb keeps only in-frame clonotypes and omits some of them. The sample lists about 45,000 clones, roughly 76% occurring once. Sequences were obtained from peripheral blood. The origin of the receptors is a woman aged 70 to 79 with acute or convalescent COVID-19.

This clone has a single count. The chain combines TRBV28 with TRBJ1-2; 9 nucleotides align to TRBD1. This CDR3 spans 15 amino acids. Germline V gene data show CDR1 as MDHEN and CDR2 as SYDVKM. V lost 3 bases, J lost 5 bases, and 7 bases stayed unmatched. CDR3 sequence: CASSFSGTGSYGYTF. The CDR3 DNA reads as TGTGCCAGCAGTTTTTCCGGGACAGGGTCATATGGCTACACCTTC.

This chain links TRBV5-1 with TRBJ2-3, with a tentative D call TRBD2 (6 bases). The CDR3 has 15 residues. The germline V and J ends were trimmed by 4 bases and 2 bases, with 14 bases remaining between them. Germline V CDR1 and CDR2: SGHRS, YFSETQ. CDR3 residues: CASSMGLLNTDTQYF. CDR3 bases: TGCGCCAGCAGCATGGGACTGCTAAACACAGATACGCAGTATTTT.

This chain links TRBV19 with TRBJ2-1; 8 bases map to TRBD2. The CDR3 spans 14 residues. Germline CDR1 is LNHDA and CDR2 is SQIVND (reference sequence). With V trimmed by 6 bases and J by 4 bases, 5 bases remained unmatched. The CDR3 here is CASRSGRDYNEQFF. DNA for the CDR3: TGTGCCAGTAGGTCCGGGAGGGATTACAATGAGCAGTTCTTC.

This clone was observed a few times. The chain uses TRBV5-4 and TRBJ2-2, with 9 bases matching TRBD1. J lost 5 bases, V lost 3 bases, and 8 bases had no gene match. This CDR3 has 16 amino acids. Germline V CDR1 and CDR2: SGHNT, YYREEE (reference sequence). CDR3 region: CASSSFWDRETGELFF. The CDR3 region has the DNA TGTGCCAGCAGCTCCTTTTGGGACAGGGAGACCGGGGAGCTGTTTTTT.

V and J are TRBV4-1 and TRBJ2-3; weak D call: TRBD2 (6 bases). The ends were cut back, 5 bases at V and 10 bases at J, with 22 bases in the middle. This CDR3 is 15 amino acids long. Per germline, CDR1 MGHRA and CDR2 YSYEKL. The CDR3 loop reads CASSSPRSVRGAQYF. DNA for the CDR3: TGCGCCAGCAGCTCCCCTCGGTCGGTGCGGGGCGCGCAGTATTTT.

The chain carries TRBV24-1 and TRBJ2-1; D gene uncertain. Trimming removed 7 bases from V and 1 base from J, with 7 bases in between. CDR1 is KGHDR and CDR2 is SFDVKD in the germline V gene. The CDR3 loop spans 13 amino acids. CDR3 region: CATSRPSYNEQFF. CDR3 DNA: TGTGCCACCAGCAGGCCGTCCTACAATGAGCAGTTCTTC.

The chain has TRBV5-1 and TRBJ2-7; TRBD1 matches 9 bases. There are 14 residues in the CDR3. Germline CDR1 is SGHRS and CDR2 is YFSETQ. V was pared by 0 bases and J by 5 bases, with 3 bases of the junction left unmatched. The DNA of the CDR3 is TGCGCCAGCAGCTTGGGGGGACAGGGAAACGAGCAGTACTTC. Translating it yields CASSLGGQGNEQYF.

V and J are TRBV24-1 and TRBJ1-5, with 10 bases fitting TRBD1. Germline CDR1 is KGHDR and CDR2 is SFDVKD. The CDR3 has 14 amino acids. V dropped 3 bases and J dropped 7; count of bases not matched to a gene: 2. CDR3 protein: CATSDGQGGQPQHF. DNA of the CDR3: TGTGCCACCAGTGATGGACAGGGGGGACAGCCCCAGCATTTT.

The chain is built from TRBV7-2 and TRBJ1-6, with 12 bases identical to TRBD1. Germline CDR1 is SGHTA and CDR2 is FQGNSA. V trimming: 4 bases; J trimming: 8 bases; junction bases outside the gene matches: 15. The CDR3 totals 19 residues. The CDR3, as DNA: TGTGCCAGCAGCTCGGGACAGGGGGCGAATCCCCCCACATATTCACCCCTCCACTTT. This translates into CASSSGQGANPPTYSPLHF.

The chain links TRBV11-2 to TRBJ2-3, with 11 positions matching TRBD2. The CDR3 is 17 residues long. V gave up 1 base and J gave up 4 bases; unmatched junction bases: 7. Germline V CDR1 and CDR2: SGHAT, FQNNGV. The CDR3 here is CASSLVPSGRSADTQYF. CDR3 sequence (DNA): TGTGCCAGCAGCTTAGTGCCTAGCGGGAGGTCCGCAGATACGCAGTATTTT.

The chain recombines TRBV4-3 with TRBJ1-2; D perhaps matches TRBD1 (6 bases). V was cut by 1 base and J by 5 bases, with 14 bases left in between. Germline CDR1 LGHNA, CDR2 YSLEER. CDR3 size: 15 residues. The CDR3 DNA sequence: TGCGCCAGCAGCCAAGGGGACCAACAGGGATATGGCTACACCTTC. Its protein product is CASSQGDQQGYGYTF.

This chain uses TRBV9 with TRBJ2-7; TRBD2 agrees at 11 bases. V dropped 4 bases and J dropped 6; count of bases not matched to a gene: 12. The CDR3 has 16 residues. Germline CDR1 reads SGDLS; CDR2 reads YYNGEE. This CDR3 reads CASSSPGLAGAGEQYF. In nucleotides, the CDR3 is TGTGCCAGCAGCTCTCCTGGACTAGCGGGTGCCGGCGAGCAGTACTTC.

The chain links TRBV19 to TRBJ1-2, with 8 nucleotides matching TRBD1. Per germline, CDR1 LNHDA and CDR2 SQIVND (reference sequence). V trimming: 6 bases; J trimming: 8 bases; junction bases outside the gene matches: 5. The CDR3 consists of 12 residues. Written as DNA, the CDR3 is TGTGCCAGTAGGGACAGGGTAGTGGGCTACACCTTC. It is translated as CASRDRVVGYTF.

The chain uses TRBV5-1 and TRBJ2-1; TRBD1 matches 9 bases. Germline V gene lookup returns CDR1 SGHRS and CDR2 YFSETQ. The CDR3 covers 15 residues. Trimming at V came to 5 bases and at J to 0 bases, leaving 3 bases not matched to a gene. The DNA of the CDR3 is TGCGCCAGCAGACCGGGACAGGGCTCCTACAATGAGCAGTTCTTC. Amino acids: CASRPGQGSYNEQFF.

This chain connects TRBV10-1 to TRBJ2-1; D is undetermined. Deletions cut 0 bases from V and 7 bases from J, with 7 bases between. Germline CDR1 WNHNN, CDR2 SYGVQD (reference sequence). CDR3 size: 13 residues. CDR3 sequence: CASSESFSNEQFF. In DNA form, the CDR3 reads TGCGCCAGCAGTGAGTCTTTCAGTAATGAGCAGTTCTTC.

V is TRBV7-2 and J is TRBJ1-2; 8 bases map to TRBD1. The length of the CDR3 is 16 residues. V was pared by 0 bases and J by 4 bases, with 7 bases of the junction left unmatched. From germline, CDR1 is SGHTA and CDR2 FQGNSA. CDR3 nucleotides: TGTGCCAGCAGCTTAGCTGGGACAGGCCCTTTCTATGGCTACACCTTC. It yields the protein CASSLAGTGPFYGYTF.

This chain joins TRBV19 and TRBJ1-4; 8 bases align to TRBD1. V shed 6 bases and J 8 bases; nucleotides not matched to a gene: 8. Per the germline V gene, CDR1 is LNHDA and CDR2 is SQIVND (reference sequence). CDR3 size: 14 residues. The CDR3 region has the DNA TGTGCCAGTAGCAAACAGGGGGATAAAGAAAAACTGTTTTTT. It is translated as CASSKQGDKEKLFF.

V gene TRBV11-2 combines with J gene TRBJ2-3, with D unresolved. Trimming left V 4 bases short and J 0 bases short, with 5 bases between. CDR3 length equals 13 residues. The germline CDR1 and CDR2 sequences are SGHAT and FQNNGV. The DNA of the CDR3 is TGTGCCAGCAGCTCTTTTAGCACAGATACGCAGTATTTT. Protein product: CASSSFSTDTQYF.